The 7 T cell receptor beta chains in this list originate from one sample, sequenced in a study of cytomegalovirus exposure and HLA in healthy donors. This table comes from immunoSEQ multiplex PCR, and its TCRdb copy is limited to in-frame clones, with some not included. The profile covers 150,000 to 200,000 clones, with around nine tenths appearing a single time and 4% to 4.5% taken by the ten largest. The source material was PBMCs. These receptor sequences come from a man aged 18 to 29 in good health and CMV-seropositive.

In nucleotides, the CDR3 is TGTGCCAGCAGTGACGGACTAGCGGGAGACAATGAGCAGTTCTTC. Translating gives CASSDGLAGDNEQFF. The rearrangement uses TRBV6-4 and TRBJ2-1, with 13 bases aligning to TRBD2. Germline CDR1 and CDR2: MRHNA and SNTAGT. Unmatched junction bases numbered 0, after V lost 2 bases and J lost 5 bases. The CDR3 is made up of 15 amino acids.

The J gene is TRBJ2-7, the V gene TRBV4-1, with unresolved D. The CDR3 runs 15 residues. Trimming cost V 2 bases and J 6 bases, with 17 bases left between them. Germline V gives CDR1 MGHRA, CDR2 YSYEKL. The DNA of the CDR3 is TGCGCCAGCAGCCAATTAACCAGGCTGCCCCCCGAGCAGTACTTC. This sequence encodes CASSQLTRLPPEQYF.

The chain joins TRBV6-6 to TRBJ2-2; a weak D match, TRBD2 (5 bases). Germline V gene sequence: CDR1 MNHNY, CDR2 SVGAGI (reference sequence). Trimming removed 5 bases from V and 4 bases from J, with 14 bases in between. There are 15 residues in the CDR3. CDR3 sequence: CASSPSGAGTGELFF. The CDR3, as DNA: TGTGCCAGCAGTCCGTCGGGCGCGGGCACCGGGGAGCTGTTTTTT.

The chain combines TRBV7-9 with TRBJ1-2; D may be TRBD1 (5 bases). This CDR3 is built from 14 residues. CDR1 and CDR2 from the germline V gene are SEHNR and FQNEAQ (reference sequence). The V end was cut by 3 bases, the J end by 4 bases, with 12 bases between. CDR3 amino acids: CASSLVDSLYGYTF. CDR3 in DNA: TGTGCCAGCAGCTTGGTTGACAGCCTCTATGGCTACACCTTC.

This clone appeared a single time. The chain employs TRBV28 and TRBJ1-3; D is unresolved. The CDR3 is 15 amino acids. Per germline, CDR1 MDHEN and CDR2 SYDVKM. Trimming left V 7 bases short and J 0 bases short, with 13 bases between. As DNA, the CDR3 is TGTGCCAGCACTCGGACGGGGAGCTCTGGAAACACCATATATTTT. It specifies CASTRTGSSGNTIYF.

The rearrangement links TRBV25-1 to TRBJ2-5; the D gene is possibly TRBD2 (6 bases). V dropped 6 bases and J dropped 2 bases, with 10 bases sitting between them. Germline CDR1 reads MGHDK; CDR2 reads SYGVNS. The CDR3 loop spans 13 amino acids. CDR3 sequence (DNA): TGTGCCAGCAGGATGGGGGGACAAGAGACCCAGTACTTC. This gives the protein CASRMGGQETQYF.

The gene calls are TRBV27 and TRBJ2-1; 10 nucleotides match TRBD1. Trimming at V came to 5 bases and at J to 3 bases, leaving 7 bases not matched to a gene. The germline CDR1 and CDR2 sequences are MNHEY and SMNVEV (reference sequence). The CDR3 spans 16 residues. The CDR3 region has the DNA TGTGCCAGCAGTCCGAGGGACAGGGGAGACTACAATGAGCAGTTCTTC. Its translation: CASSPRDRGDYNEQFF.